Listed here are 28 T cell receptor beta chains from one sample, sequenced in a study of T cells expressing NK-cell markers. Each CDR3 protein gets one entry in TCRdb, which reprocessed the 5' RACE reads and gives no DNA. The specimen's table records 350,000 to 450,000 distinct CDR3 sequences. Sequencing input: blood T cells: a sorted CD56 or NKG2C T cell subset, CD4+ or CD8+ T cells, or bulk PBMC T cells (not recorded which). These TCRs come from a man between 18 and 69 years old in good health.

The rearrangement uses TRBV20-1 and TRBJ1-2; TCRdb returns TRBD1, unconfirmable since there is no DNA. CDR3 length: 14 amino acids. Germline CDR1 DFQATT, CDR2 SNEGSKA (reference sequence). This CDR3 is CSAVGQGVFMGYTF.

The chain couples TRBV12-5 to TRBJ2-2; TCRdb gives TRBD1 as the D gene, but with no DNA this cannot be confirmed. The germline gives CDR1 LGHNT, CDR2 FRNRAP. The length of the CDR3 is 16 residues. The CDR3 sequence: CASGLGWAGGGGELFF.

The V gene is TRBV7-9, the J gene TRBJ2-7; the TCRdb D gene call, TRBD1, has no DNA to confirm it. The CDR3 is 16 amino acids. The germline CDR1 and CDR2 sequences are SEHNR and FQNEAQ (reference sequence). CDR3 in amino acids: CASSLGVGQPAGEQYF. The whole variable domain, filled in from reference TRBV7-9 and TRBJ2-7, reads DTGVSQNPRHKITKRGQNVTFRCDPISEHNRLYWYRQTLGQGPEFLTYFQNEAQLEKSRLLSDRFSAERPKGSFSTLEIQRTEQGDSAMYLCASSLGVGQPAGEQYFGPGTRLTVT.

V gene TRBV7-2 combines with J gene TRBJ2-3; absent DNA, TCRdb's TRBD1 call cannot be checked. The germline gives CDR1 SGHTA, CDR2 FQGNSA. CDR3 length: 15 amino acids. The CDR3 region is CASSLAGGRVDTQYF. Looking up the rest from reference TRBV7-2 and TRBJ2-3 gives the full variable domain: GAGVSQSPSNKVTEKGKDVELRCDPISGHTALYWYRQSLGQGLEFLIYFQGNSAPDKSGLPSDRFSAERTGGSVSTLTIQRTQQEDSAVYLCASSLAGGRVDTQYFGPGTRLTVL.

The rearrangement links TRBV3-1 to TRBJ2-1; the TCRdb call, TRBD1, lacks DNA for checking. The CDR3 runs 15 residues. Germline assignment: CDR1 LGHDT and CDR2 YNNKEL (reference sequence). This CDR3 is CASSQRGVKDNEQFF.

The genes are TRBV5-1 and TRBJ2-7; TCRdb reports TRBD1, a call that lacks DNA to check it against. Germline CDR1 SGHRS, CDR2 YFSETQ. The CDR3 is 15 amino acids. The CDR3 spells CASSYRTSGSYEQYF.

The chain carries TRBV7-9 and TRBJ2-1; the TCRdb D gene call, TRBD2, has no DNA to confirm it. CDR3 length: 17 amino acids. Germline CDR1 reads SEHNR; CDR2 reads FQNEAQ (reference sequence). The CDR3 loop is CASSLALAGGLGDEQFF.

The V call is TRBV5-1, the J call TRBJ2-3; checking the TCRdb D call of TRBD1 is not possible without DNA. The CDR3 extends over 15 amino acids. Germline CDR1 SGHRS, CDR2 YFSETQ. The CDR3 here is CASSYRGMGSDTQYF.

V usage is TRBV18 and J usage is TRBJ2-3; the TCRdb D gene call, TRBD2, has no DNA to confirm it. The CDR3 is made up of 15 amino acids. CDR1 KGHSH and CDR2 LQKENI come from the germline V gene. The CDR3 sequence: CASSQTPSDTDTQYF.

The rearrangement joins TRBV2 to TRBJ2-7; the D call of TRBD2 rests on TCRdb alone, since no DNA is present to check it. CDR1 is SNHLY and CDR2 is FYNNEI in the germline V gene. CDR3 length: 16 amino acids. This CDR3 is CASSGGPDRGSYEQYF.

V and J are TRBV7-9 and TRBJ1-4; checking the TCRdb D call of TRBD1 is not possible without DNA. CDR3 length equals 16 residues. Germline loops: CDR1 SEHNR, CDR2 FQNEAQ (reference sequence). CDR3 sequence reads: CASSRGTKETNEKLFF.

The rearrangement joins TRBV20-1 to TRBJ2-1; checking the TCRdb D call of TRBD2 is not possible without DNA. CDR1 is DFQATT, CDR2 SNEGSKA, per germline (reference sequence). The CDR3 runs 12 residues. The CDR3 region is CSARESPVDRFF.

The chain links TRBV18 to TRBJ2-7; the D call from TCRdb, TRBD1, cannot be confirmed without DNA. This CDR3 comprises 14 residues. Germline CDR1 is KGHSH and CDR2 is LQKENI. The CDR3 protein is CASSLGAGAYEQYF.

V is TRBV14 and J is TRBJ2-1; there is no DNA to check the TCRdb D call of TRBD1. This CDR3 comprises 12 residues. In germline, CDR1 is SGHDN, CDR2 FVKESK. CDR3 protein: CASSPGRGRKFF.

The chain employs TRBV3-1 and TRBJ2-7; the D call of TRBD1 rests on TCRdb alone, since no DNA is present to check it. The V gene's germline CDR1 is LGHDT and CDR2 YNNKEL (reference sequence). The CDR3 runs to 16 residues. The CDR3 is CASSQSLQGSWGEQYF.

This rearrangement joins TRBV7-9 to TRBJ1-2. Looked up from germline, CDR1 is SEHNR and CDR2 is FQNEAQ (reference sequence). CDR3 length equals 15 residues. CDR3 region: CASSLEVPTNYGYTF.

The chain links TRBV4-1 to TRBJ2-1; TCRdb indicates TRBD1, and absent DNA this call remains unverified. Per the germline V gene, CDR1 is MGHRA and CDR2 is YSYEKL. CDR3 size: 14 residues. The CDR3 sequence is CASSPRDRGHEQFF.

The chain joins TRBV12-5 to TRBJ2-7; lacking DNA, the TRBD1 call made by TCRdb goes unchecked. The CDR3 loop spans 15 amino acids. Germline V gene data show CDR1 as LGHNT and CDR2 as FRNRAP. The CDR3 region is CASGSSVDRGGEQYF.

The CDR3 is CASSTTGETGGYTF. V is TRBV5-6 and J is TRBJ1-2; TCRdb calls TRBD1, which cannot be checked without DNA. The CDR3 sequence is 14 residues long. Looked up from germline, CDR1 is SGHDT and CDR2 is YYEEEE.

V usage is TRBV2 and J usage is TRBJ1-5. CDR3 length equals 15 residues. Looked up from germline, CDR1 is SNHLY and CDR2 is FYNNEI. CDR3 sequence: CASSEVRGVNQPQHF. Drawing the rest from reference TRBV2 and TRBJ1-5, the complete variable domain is EPEVTQTPSHQVTQMGQEVILRCVPISNHLYFYWYRQILGQKVEFLVSFYNNEISEKSEIFDDQFSVERPDGSNFTLKIRSTKLEDSAMYFCASSEVRGVNQPQHFGDGTRLSIL.

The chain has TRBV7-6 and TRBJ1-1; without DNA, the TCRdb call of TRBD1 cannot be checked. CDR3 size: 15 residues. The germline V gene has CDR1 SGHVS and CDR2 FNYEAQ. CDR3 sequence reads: CASSFNRGVGTEAFF.

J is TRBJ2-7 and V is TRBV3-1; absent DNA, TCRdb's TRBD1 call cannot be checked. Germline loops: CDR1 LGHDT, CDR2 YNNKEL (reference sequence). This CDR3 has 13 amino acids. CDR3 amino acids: CASSQGRTGEQYF.

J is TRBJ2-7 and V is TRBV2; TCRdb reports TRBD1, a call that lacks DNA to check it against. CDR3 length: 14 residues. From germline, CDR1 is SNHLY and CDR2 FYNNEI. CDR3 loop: CASGTGQTAFEQYF.

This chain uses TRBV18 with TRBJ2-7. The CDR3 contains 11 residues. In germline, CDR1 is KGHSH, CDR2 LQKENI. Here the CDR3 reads CASSLQSEQYF. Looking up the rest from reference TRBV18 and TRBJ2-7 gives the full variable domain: NAGVMQNPRHLVRRRGQEARLRCSPMKGHSHVYWYRQLPEEGLKFMVYLQKENIIDESGMPKERFSAEFPKEGPSILRIQQVVRGDSAAYFCASSLQSEQYFGPGTRLTVT.

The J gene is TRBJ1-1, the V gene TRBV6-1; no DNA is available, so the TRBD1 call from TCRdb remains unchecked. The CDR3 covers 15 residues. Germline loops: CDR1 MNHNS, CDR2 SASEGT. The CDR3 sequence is CASGWTGRRDTEAFF.

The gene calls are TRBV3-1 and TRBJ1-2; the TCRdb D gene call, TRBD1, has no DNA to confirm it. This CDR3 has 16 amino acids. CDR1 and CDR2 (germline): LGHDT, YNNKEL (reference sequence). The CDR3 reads CASSPLGQLLHYGYTF.

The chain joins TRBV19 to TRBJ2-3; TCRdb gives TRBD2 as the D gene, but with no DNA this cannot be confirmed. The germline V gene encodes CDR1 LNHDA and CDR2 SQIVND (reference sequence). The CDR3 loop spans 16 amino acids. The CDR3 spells CASSRTSGTGTDTQYF.

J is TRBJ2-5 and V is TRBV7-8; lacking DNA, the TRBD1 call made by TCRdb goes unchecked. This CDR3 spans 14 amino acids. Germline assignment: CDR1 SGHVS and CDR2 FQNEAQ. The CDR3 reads CASSQDRLQETQYF.